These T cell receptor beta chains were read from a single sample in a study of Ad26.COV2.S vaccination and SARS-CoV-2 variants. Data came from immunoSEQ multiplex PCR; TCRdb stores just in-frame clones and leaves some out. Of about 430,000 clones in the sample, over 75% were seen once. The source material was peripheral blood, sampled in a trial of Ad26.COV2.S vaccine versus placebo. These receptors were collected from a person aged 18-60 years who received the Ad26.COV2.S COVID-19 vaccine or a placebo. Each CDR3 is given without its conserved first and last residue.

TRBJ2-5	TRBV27	ASSPGGLRETQY
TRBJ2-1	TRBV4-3	ASSQVNTPLSEQF
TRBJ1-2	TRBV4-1	ASSHPVGGNYGYT
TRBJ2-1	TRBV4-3	ASSQLAGGPYEQF
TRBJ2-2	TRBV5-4	ASSPGGLAGVVNGELF
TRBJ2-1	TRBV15	ATSSSGRSSYNEQF
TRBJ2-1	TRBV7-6	ASSSYTRVTSGTHNEQF
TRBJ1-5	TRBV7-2	ASSWTENQPQH
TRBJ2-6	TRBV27	ASSLLVPGVISGANVLT
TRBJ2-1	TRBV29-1	SVEGGLLSYNEQF
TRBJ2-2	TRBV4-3	ASSQRPDNTGELF
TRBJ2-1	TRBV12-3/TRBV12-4	ASRRDKYNEQF
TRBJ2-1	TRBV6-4	ASSAAGGSSYNEQF
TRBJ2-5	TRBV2	ASSLATQY
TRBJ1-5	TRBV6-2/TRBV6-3	ASSTGVNQPQH
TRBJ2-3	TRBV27	ASSLVRVSDTQY
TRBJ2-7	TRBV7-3	ASSRDRGNEQY
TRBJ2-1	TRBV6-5	ASRGLRTSDEQF
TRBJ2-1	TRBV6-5	ASSSESSGRTQF
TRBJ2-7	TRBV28	ASIRGGSSYEQY
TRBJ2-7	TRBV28	ASSPGLAGGPGEQY
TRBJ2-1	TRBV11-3	ASSLYQGGEQF
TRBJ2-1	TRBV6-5	ASSSLAGVLRNEQF